This paragraph covers one T cell receptor beta chain sequence. Its antigen remains unknown. The sample originates from a study of cytomegalovirus exposure and HLA in healthy donors. Whole-study results and caveats: Investigators reported 150 to 200 TCR beta chains as tied to cytomegalovirus.

CDR1 MGHRA and CDR2 YSYEKL come from the germline V gene. The CDR3 sequence is 15 residues long. Trimming took 4 bases from V and 2 from J, leaving 15 bases between them. PCR involved 60 Vbeta and 13 Jbeta primers. Method: immunoSEQ multiplex PCR; TCRdb's copy keeps in-frame clones and lacks some. The data contain fewer than 150,000 clones, roughly 77% of them singletons. Source material: PBMCs. This receptor was identified in a woman younger than 45 in good health and CMV-seronegative. The chain carries TRBV4-1 and TRBJ2-7; D may be TRBD1 (5 bases). CDR3 residues: CASSPIRDRPYEQYF. The DNA of the CDR3 is TGCGCCAGCAGCCCCATTCGAGACAGACCCTACGAGCAGTACTTC.